This T cell receptor (beta chain) was recorded in a study of blood T cell repertoires in COVID-19. Produced via immunoSEQ multiplex PCR; TCRdb's table is partial and in-frame only. The sample has 39,000 or so clones, around four fifths seen once; the top ten hold around 41%. The CDR3 is 14 amino acids. Germline CDR1 reads SGHDN; CDR2 reads FVKESK. With 4 bases removed from V and 3 bases from J, the gap between germline ends came to 13 bases. This TCR derives from a woman over 75 with active or convalescent COVID-19. The sequenced material came from peripheral blood. The chain links TRBV14 to TRBJ2-7, with a possible D match to TRBD2 (6 bases). The CDR3 DNA reads TGTGCCAGCAGCCCTTGGGAGGAAGGCTACGAGCAGTACTTC. Residues: CASSPWEEGYEQYF.